These T cell receptor beta chains were read from a single sample in a study of blood T cell repertoires in COVID-19. Measured with immunoSEQ multiplex PCR; TCRdb has only the in-frame clones, and not every one. The sample yields 95,000 to 150,000 clones, approximately 80% seen once. The sample taken for sequencing was peripheral blood. The receptors derive from a human donor in a cohort sampled during active COVID-19. Each CDR3 is given with its conserved first and last residue. A D gene is named only where the DNA matches it firmly. A row's size may be missing; if present it is once, few, many or a size class.

12	NA	TRBJ2-7	TRBV19	NA	CATRGGAYEQYF	TGTGCCACCAGAGGGGGGGCCTACGAGCAGTACTTC
13	TRBD1	TRBJ1-2	TRBV5-6	NA	CASSSTDREGYTF	TGTGCCAGCAGCTCTACAGACAGGGAAGGCTACACCTTC
15	TRBD2	TRBJ2-7	TRBV6-5	NA	CASSGSLAGAYEQYF	TGTGCCAGCAGCGGATCGTTAGCGGGGGCCTACGAGCAGTACTTC
13	TRBD1	TRBJ1-2	TRBV30	few	CAWSRRGTDGYTF	TGTGCCTGGAGCCGCAGAGGGACAGACGGCTACACCTTC
12	NA	TRBJ2-7	TRBV27	few	CASSEQGHEQYF	TGTGCCAGCAGTGAACAGGGCCACGAGCAGTACTTC
15	NA	TRBJ2-7	TRBV7-2	NA	CASSMFGGIPYEQYF	TGTGCCAGCAGCATGTTTGGGGGGATCCCCTACGAGCAGTACTTC
15	NA	TRBJ1-2	TRBV2	NA	CASSEGTVWRVGYTF	TGTGCCAGCAGTGAAGGAACAGTATGGCGGGTTGGCTACACCTTC
15	NA	TRBJ1-1	TRBV6-4	few	CASSEEEGGNTEAFF	TGTGCCAGCAGTGAAGAGGAGGGCGGGAACACTGAAGCTTTCTTT
17	NA	TRBJ2-1	TRBV5-4	NA	CASSLTPTGTGYNEQFF	TGTGCCAGCAGTCTCACCCCGACAGGGACTGGCTACAATGAGCAGTTCTTC
14	TRBD2	TRBJ2-5	TRBV7-2	NA	CASSAGTSYETQYF	TGTGCCAGCAGCGCGGGGACTAGTTATGAGACCCAGTACTTC
18	TRBD2	TRBJ2-1	TRBV9	NA	CASSVEASGGAYYNEQFF	TGTGCCAGCAGCGTAGAGGCTAGCGGGGGGGCCTACTACAATGAGCAGTTCTTC
15	NA	TRBJ1-2	TRBV5-1	once	CASSLITGRNYGYTF	TGCGCCAGCAGCCTAATCACAGGGCGTAACTATGGCTACACCTTC
19	TRBD1	TRBJ1-5	TRBV15	NA	CATSGPRTGGFPLNQPQHF	TGTGCCACCAGCGGGCCCCGGACAGGGGGATTCCCTCTAAATCAGCCCCAGCATTTT
14	NA	TRBJ2-5	TRBV7-9	NA	CASSLGTNQETQYF	TGTGCCAGCAGCTTAGGGACAAATCAAGAGACCCAGTACTTC
13	NA	TRBJ1-1	TRBV25-1	NA	CASTRGGNTEAFF	TGTGCCAGCACCCGAGGAGGTAACACTGAAGCTTTCTTT
16	NA	TRBJ2-3	TRBV15	NA	CATSRVRDISTDTQYF	TGTGCCACCAGCAGAGTCCGGGACATTAGCACAGATACGCAGTATTTT
15	NA	TRBJ2-1	TRBV30	NA	CASSRERSSYNEQFF	TGTGCCTCTTCCCGGGAGCGGAGCTCCTACAATGAGCAGTTCTTC
15	TRBD2	TRBJ2-7	TRBV7-2	NA	CASSASSGASGEQYF	TGTGCCAGCAGCGCATCTAGCGGAGCCTCGGGGGAGCAGTACTTC
17	NA	TRBJ1-3	TRBV7-9	few	CASSFPGPRASGNTIYF	TGTGCCAGCAGCTTCCCAGGGCCCCGGGCCTCTGGAAACACCATATATTTT
14	NA	TRBJ1-5	TRBV3-1/TRBV3-2	NA	CASSKTNSNQPQHF	TGTGCCAGCAGCAAGACAAATAGCAATCAGCCCCAGCATTTT
15	NA	TRBJ2-5	TRBV18	NA	CASSPPELAQETQYF	TGTGCCAGCTCACCACCGGAGCTAGCGCAAGAGACCCAGTACTTC
14	NA	TRBJ1-5	TRBV25-1	many	CASSETRANQPQHF	TGTGCCAGCAGTGAAACCAGGGCCAATCAGCCCCAGCATTTT
16	TRBD2	TRBJ2-1	TRBV4-1	many	CASSRPQGTSGSQQFF	TGCGCCAGCAGCCGCCCCCAGGGGACTAGCGGATCCCAGCAGTTCTTC
13	NA	TRBJ2-5	TRBV25-1	NA	CASSEQGSGTQYF	TGTGCCAGCTCAGAACAGGGCTCGGGGACCCAGTACTTC
16	TRBD1	TRBJ1-3	TRBV5-1	many	CASSLGAGGSGNTIYF	TGCGCCAGCAGCTTAGGCGCAGGGGGCTCTGGAAACACCATATATTTT
16	TRBD2	TRBJ2-3	TRBV9	NA	CASSLTSGLDTDTQYF	TGTGCCAGCAGCCTAACTAGCGGATTAGACACAGATACGCAGTATTTT
12	NA	TRBJ1-1	TRBV12-3/TRBV12-4	once	CASSSGTGQAFF	TGTGCCAGCAGCTCGGGTACAGGCCAAGCTTTCTTT
14	TRBD2	TRBJ2-1	TRBV9	NA	CASSGLAGFNEQFF	TGTGCCAGCAGCGGACTAGCGGGTTTTAATGAGCAGTTCTTC
14	TRBD1	TRBJ2-5	TRBV3-1/TRBV3-2	NA	CASSHPTGVETQYF	TGTGCCAGCAGCCATCCCACAGGGGTCGAGACCCAGTACTTC
17	TRBD1	TRBJ1-6	TRBV4-2	NA	CASSQEINRDRNSPLHF	TGTGCCAGCAGCCAAGAAATAAACCGGGACAGAAATTCACCCCTCCACTTT